The 4 T cell receptor beta chains in this list originate from one sample, sequenced in a study of cytomegalovirus exposure and HLA in healthy donors. In the PCR, 60 Vbeta and 13 Jbeta primers were used. Generated by immunoSEQ multiplex PCR, the TCRdb table keeps only in-frame clones and is missing some. This table has about 130,000 clones, roughly 79% appearing once. Source material: PBMCs. The receptors come from a woman in her forties or fifties in good health and CMV-seronegative.

CDR3: CASSLVPGGAETQYF. The CDR3 region has the DNA TGTGCCAGCAGCTTGGTCCCGGGGGGCGCGGAGACCCAGTACTTC. The V gene is TRBV5-8, the J gene TRBJ2-5; maybe TRBD2 (7 bases). Trimming took 0 bases from V and 5 from J, leaving 14 bases between them. Looked up from germline, CDR1 is SGHTS and CDR2 is YDEGEE. The CDR3 contains 15 residues.

The chain employs TRBV28 and TRBJ2-2, with a tentative D call TRBD1 (5 bases). The CDR3 contains 15 residues. Germline V gene lookup returns CDR1 MDHEN and CDR2 SYDVKM. The V and J ends lost 2 bases and 4 bases respectively, with 11 bases between them. The CDR3 loop is CASSLRQGGTGELFF. For the CDR3, the DNA is TGTGCCAGCAGTTTACGGCAGGGTGGCACCGGGGAGCTGTTTTTT.

The chain links TRBV7-2 to TRBJ1-5; D is possibly TRBD1 (6 bases). Germline CDR1 reads SGHTA; CDR2 reads FQGNSA. The ends were cut back, 4 bases at V and 2 bases at J, with 12 bases in the middle. The CDR3 consists of 15 residues. The CDR3 spells CASSSAQGRNQPQHF. The CDR3 bases are TGTGCCAGCAGCTCCGCCCAGGGGCGCAATCAGCCCCAGCATTTT.

The chain recombines TRBV4-3 with TRBJ2-1; 10 bases map to TRBD2. The trim removed 0 bases at V and 2 bases at J, leaving 1 base unmatched. Germline CDR1 reads LGHNA; CDR2 reads YSLEER. The CDR3 runs to 16 residues. CDR3 bases: TGCGCCAGCAGCCAAGACACTAGCGGGACCTACAATGAGCAGTTCTTC. It translates to CASSQDTSGTYNEQFF.